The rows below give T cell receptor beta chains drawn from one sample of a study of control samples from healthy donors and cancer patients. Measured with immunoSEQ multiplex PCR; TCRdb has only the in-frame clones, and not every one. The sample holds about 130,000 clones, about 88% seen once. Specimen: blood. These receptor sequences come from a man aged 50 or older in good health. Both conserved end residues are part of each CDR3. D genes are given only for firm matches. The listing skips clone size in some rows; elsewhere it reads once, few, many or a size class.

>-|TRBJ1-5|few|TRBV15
TGTGCCACCAGCAGCTCTGGTCCCCATCAGCCCCAGCATTTT
CATSSSGPHQPQHF
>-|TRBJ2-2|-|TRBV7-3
TGTGCCAGCAGCTTAAACCCACGGGGCACCGGGGAGCTGTTTTTT
CASSLNPRGTGELFF
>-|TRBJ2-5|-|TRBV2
TGTGCCAGCAGTCAAACCCCCGCAGGGCAAGAGACCCAGTACTTC
CASSQTPAGQETQYF
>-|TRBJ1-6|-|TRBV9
TGTGCCAGCAGCGCCCCTGACAGCTCCCTAACCTCAAATTCACCCCTCCACTTT
CASSAPDSSLTSNSPLHF
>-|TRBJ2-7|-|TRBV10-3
TGTGCCATCAGTGAGGGTAGCTACGAGCAGTACTTC
CAISEGSYEQYF
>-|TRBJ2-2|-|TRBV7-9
TGTGCCAGCAGCCCGACGGGGACCACCGGGGAGCTGTTTTTT
CASSPTGTTGELFF
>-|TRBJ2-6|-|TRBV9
TGTGCCAGCAGCTGGGGGACGCCCTCTGGGGCCAACGTCCTGACTTTC
CASSWGTPSGANVLTF
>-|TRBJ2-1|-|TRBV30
TGTGCCTGGAGCGTACGCGTCAGCTCCTACAATGAGCAGTTCTTC
CAWSVRVSSYNEQFF
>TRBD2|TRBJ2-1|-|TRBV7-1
TGTGCCAGCAGCTCCCCTAGGGTATCTAAGGGGACTAGCGGGGGGGAGGTCTACCTCAATGAGCAGTTCTTC
CASSSPRVSKGTSGGEVYLNEQFF
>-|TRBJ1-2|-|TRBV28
TGTGCCAGCAGATATCAAGGGGCGCGGGGCTACACCTTC
CASRYQGARGYTF
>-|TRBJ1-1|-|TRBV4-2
TGTGCCAGCAGCCGACTTAGTGAGAACACTGAAGCTTTCTTT
CASSRLSENTEAFF
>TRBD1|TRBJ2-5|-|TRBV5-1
TGCGCCAGCAGCTTGGCCTGGGACAGTCAAGAGACCCAGTACTTC
CASSLAWDSQETQYF
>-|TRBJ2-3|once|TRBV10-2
TGCGCCAGCAGTTCCCCTTCTTGGGTAGCGGACTTTTTCGACACAGATACGCAGTATTTT
CASSSPSWVADFFDTDTQYF
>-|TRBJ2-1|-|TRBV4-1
TGCGCCAGCAGCCAAGATCCGTCAAGCGGGTACAATGAGCAGTTCTTC
CASSQDPSSGYNEQFF
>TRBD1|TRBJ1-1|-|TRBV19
TGTGCCAGTACTCCTGGGACAGGGGGCTGGTTGAACACTGAAGCTTTCTTT
CASTPGTGGWLNTEAFF
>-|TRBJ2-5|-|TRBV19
TGTGCCAGTAGTATGAGTGTAAGCGTTCTGACCCAGTACTTC
CASSMSVSVLTQYF
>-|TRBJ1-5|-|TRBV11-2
TGTGCCAGCAGCTTTGACAGAAGAGAGAATCAGCCCCAGCATTTT
CASSFDRRENQPQHF
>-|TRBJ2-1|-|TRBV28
TGTGCCAGCAGTTTAGCCCTTCATGAGCAGTTCTTC
CASSLALHEQFF
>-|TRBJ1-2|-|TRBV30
TGTGCCTGGAGTGTATGGGGCTATGGCTACACCTTC
CAWSVWGYGYTF
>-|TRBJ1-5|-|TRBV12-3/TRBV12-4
TGTGCCAGCAGTTTAGCCACAAATCAGCCCCAGCATTTT
CASSLATNQPQHF
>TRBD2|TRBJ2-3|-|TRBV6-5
TGTGCCAGCAGTAAGCTCGGGAGGGATCCGGATACGCAGTATTTT
CASSKLGRDPDTQYF
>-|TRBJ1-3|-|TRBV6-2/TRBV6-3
TGTGCCAGCAGTTACTCTGCAGGGTCGCTGGGAAACACCATATATTTT
CASSYSAGSLGNTIYF
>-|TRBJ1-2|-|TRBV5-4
TGTGCCAGCAGCCTTGGTTCCAGGAACTATGGCTACACCTTC
CASSLGSRNYGYTF
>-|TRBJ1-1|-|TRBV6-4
TGTGCCAGCCAAAAGGAGGGCTGGGGCACTGAAGCTTTCTTT
CASQKEGWGTEAFF
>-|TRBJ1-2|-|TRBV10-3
TGTGCCATCAGTGACGCCAGGGCCTATGGCTACACCTTC
CAISDARAYGYTF
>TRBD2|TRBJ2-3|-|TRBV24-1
TGTGCCACCAGTGATTTGGGAGCGGGGGGGCATGGAGATACGCAGTATTTT
CATSDLGAGGHGDTQYF
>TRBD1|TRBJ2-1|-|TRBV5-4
TGTGCCAGCAGCTTGGCCCGGAGACAGGGGGTTAATGAGCAGTTCTTC
CASSLARRQGVNEQFF
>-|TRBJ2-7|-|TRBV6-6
TGTGCCAGCAGTTATCAGCCTCTCTACGAGCAGTACTTC
CASSYQPLYEQYF
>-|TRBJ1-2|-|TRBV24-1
TGTGCCACCAGTGATTTGCGGTCGGATGGCTACACCTTC
CATSDLRSDGYTF
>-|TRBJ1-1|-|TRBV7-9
TGTGCCAGCAGGACGGTGTTGAACACTGAAGCTTTCTTT
CASRTVLNTEAFF
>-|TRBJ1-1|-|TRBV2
TGTGCCAGCAGTGAGGTGACGGGAGTGAACACTGAAGCTTTCTTT
CASSEVTGVNTEAFF
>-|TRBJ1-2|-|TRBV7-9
TGTGCCAGCAGCGAAATGCCACAGGGCTTCGCCTATGGCTACACCTTC
CASSEMPQGFAYGYTF
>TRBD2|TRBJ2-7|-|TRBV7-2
TGTGCCAGCAGCCCGGGGGGGGGCTTGTCCTACGAGCAGTACTTC
CASSPGGGLSYEQYF
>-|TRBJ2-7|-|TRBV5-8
TGTGCCAGCAGCAACATGCCCGGGTCGATTACCTACGAGCAGTACTTC
CASSNMPGSITYEQYF
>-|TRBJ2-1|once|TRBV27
TGTGCCAGCAGTTTTTTAAAGTCAGGGATCTCGGTAAATGAGCAGTTCTTC
CASSFLKSGISVNEQFF
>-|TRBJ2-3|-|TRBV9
TGTGCCAGCAGTAGTTTAGGGGGTCCTTCAGATACGCAGTATTTT
CASSSLGGPSDTQYF
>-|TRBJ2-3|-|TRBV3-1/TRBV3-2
TGTGCCAGCAACCCCACAGGGACAGATACGCAGTATTTT
CASNPTGTDTQYF
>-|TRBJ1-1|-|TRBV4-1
TGCGCCAGCAGCATTGGACAGTTCACTGAAGCTTTCTTT
CASSIGQFTEAFF
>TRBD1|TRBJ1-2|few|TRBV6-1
TGTGCCAGCAGTGAAGCGCCGACAGGGGGGTACGGCTACACCTTC
CASSEAPTGGYGYTF
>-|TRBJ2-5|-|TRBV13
TGTGCCAGCAGCTTTTCCGAGGTGTTGGAGACCCAGTACTTC
CASSFSEVLETQYF
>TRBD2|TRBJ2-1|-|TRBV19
TGTGCCAGTAGCATAACTAGCGGGGGGGCCTATGAGCAGTTCTTC
CASSITSGGAYEQFF
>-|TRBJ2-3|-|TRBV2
TGTGCCAGCTGTGCGCGCACAGATACGCAGTATTTT
CASCARTDTQYF